The rows below give T cell receptor beta chains drawn from one sample of a study of blood T cell repertoires in COVID-19. Data came from immunoSEQ multiplex PCR; TCRdb stores just in-frame clones and leaves some out. The table has 150,000 or so clones, roughly 90% seen once. Sequencing input: peripheral blood. The receptors shown here come from a man under 40 with COVID-19, enrolled during active disease. The CDR3 runs from the conserved cysteine through the conserved F or W. The order of the fields is J gene, D gene, V gene, clone size, CDR3 protein, CDR3 DNA. The D gene is left open where the match is weak. The size of a clone is reported for some rows only, either as once, few or many, or as a class for expanded clones.

>TRBJ1-1|TRBD1|TRBV14|.
CASSGQGPTEAFF
TGTGCCAGCAGCGGACAGGGACCCACTGAAGCTTTCTTT
>TRBJ1-1|.|TRBV7-2|.
CASSLVVANTEAFF
TGTGCCAGCAGCTTAGTAGTAGCCAACACTGAAGCTTTCTTT
>TRBJ2-7|TRBD1|TRBV29-1|.
CSVLTRGHYEQYF
TGCAGCGTTCTGACCAGGGGGCACTACGAGCAGTACTTC
>TRBJ1-1|.|TRBV19|.
CASTPPGYTEAFF
TGTGCCAGTACCCCCCCCGGGTACACTGAAGCTTTCTTT
>TRBJ2-7|.|TRBV6-5|.
CASRSGLAEQYF
TGTGCCAGCCGCTCTGGGCTAGCGGAGCAGTACTTC
>TRBJ1-3|.|TRBV5-1|.
CASSSSGESGNTIYF
TGCGCCAGCAGCTCGTCCGGTGAATCTGGAAACACCATATATTTT
>TRBJ2-7|TRBD1|TRBV5-1|.
CASSLDPGQGEYEQYF
TGCGCCAGCAGCTTGGACCCGGGACAGGGCGAATACGAGCAGTACTTC
>TRBJ1-1|.|TRBV6-5|.
CASSYTRNTEAFF
TGTGCCAGCAGTTACACGCGGAATACTGAAGCTTTCTTT
>TRBJ1-1|TRBD1|TRBV23-1|.
CASSQSTGSTEAFF
TGCGCCAGCAGTCAATCGACAGGGTCCACTGAAGCTTTCTTT
>TRBJ1-3|.|TRBV10-3|.
CAIGIPGLGGNTIYF
TGTGCCATAGGAATCCCGGGACTCGGCGGAAACACCATATATTTT
>TRBJ2-2|TRBD2|TRBV5-1|.
CASTGLAGANTGELFF
TGCGCCAGCACTGGACTAGCGGGGGCCAACACCGGGGAGCTGTTTTTT
>TRBJ2-5|TRBD2|TRBV2|.
CASSDLRGDQETQYF
TGTGCCAGCAGTGATTTGCGGGGGGACCAAGAGACCCAGTACTTC
>TRBJ1-1|.|TRBV11-3|.
CASSHGRNTEAFF
TGTGCCAGCAGTCATGGGAGGAACACTGAAGCTTTCTTT
>TRBJ2-7|.|TRBV27|.
CASSLSAPQENEQYF
TGTGCCAGCAGTTTATCAGCACCCCAGGAAAACGAGCAGTACTTC
>TRBJ2-5|.|TRBV5-1|.
CASSLIPGEETQYF
TGCGCCAGCAGCTTGATTCCGGGGGAAGAGACCCAGTACTTC
>TRBJ1-1|TRBD1|TRBV7-8|.
CASSLVRGQGDTEAFF
TGTGCCAGCAGCTTAGTACGGGGGCAGGGGGACACTGAAGCTTTCTTT
>TRBJ2-3|.|TRBV4-3|once
CASSQVGLAGISTDTQYF
TGCGCCAGCAGCCAAGTTGGACTCGCCGGGATCAGCACAGATACGCAGTATTTT
>TRBJ1-1|.|TRBV7-3|few
CASSQTINTEAFF
TGTGCCAGCAGCCAGACAATAAACACTGAAGCTTTCTTT
>TRBJ1-2|.|TRBV9|.
CASSVTTGSYGYTF
TGTGCCAGCAGCGTTACTACCGGGAGCTATGGCTACACCTTC
>TRBJ2-2|TRBD2|TRBV30|.
CAWRISGGYSGELFF
TGTGCCTGGAGGATTAGCGGGGGATACTCCGGGGAGCTGTTTTTT
>TRBJ1-2|TRBD1|TRBV19|.
CASSADRGYYGYTF
TGTGCCAGTAGTGCCGACAGGGGGTATTATGGCTACACCTTC
>TRBJ1-2|TRBD1|TRBV18|.
CASSGQGIYPRHGYTF
TGTGCCAGCTCCGGACAGGGGATTTATCCTCGACATGGCTACACCTTC
>TRBJ1-4|.|TRBV11-2|few
CASSLARQDEKLFF
TGTGCCAGCAGCTTAGCTAGACAGGATGAAAAACTGTTTTTT
>TRBJ1-5|TRBD1|TRBV27|.
CASSDRAGQPQHF
TGTGCCAGCAGCGACAGGGCGGGACAGCCCCAGCATTTT
>TRBJ2-7|TRBD2|TRBV28|.
CASSSTGTSGSRGPYEQYF
TGTGCCAGCAGTTCCACCGGGACTAGCGGGAGTAGGGGCCCTTACGAGCAGTACTTC
>TRBJ1-2|.|TRBV5-1|.
CASSLDSKNGYTF
TGCGCCAGCAGCTTGGACAGTAAGAATGGCTACACCTTC
>TRBJ2-5|TRBD2|TRBV5-4|.
CASSLGTSGGPETQYF
TGTGCCAGCAGCCTGGGGACTAGCGGGGGTCCCGAGACCCAGTACTTC
>TRBJ2-7|TRBD2|TRBV14|.
CASSQGRGLADGNEQYF
TGTGCCAGCAGCCAGGGGAGGGGACTAGCGGACGGGAACGAGCAGTACTTC
>TRBJ2-1|TRBD1|TRBV27|.
CASRLIYPGQVVNEQFF
TGTGCCAGCAGATTAATCTATCCGGGACAGGTTGTCAATGAGCAGTTCTTC
>TRBJ1-4|.|TRBV11-2|.
CASSLGGMPNEKLFF
TGTGCCAGCAGCTTAGGAGGGATGCCTAATGAAAAACTGTTTTTT
>TRBJ1-5|.|TRBV12-2|once
CASRLASGAGSQPQHF
TGTGCAAGTCGCTTAGCGTCAGGGGCAGGTAGTCAGCCCCAGCATTTT
>TRBJ2-7|.|TRBV5-1|.
CASSQQQIPGEQYF
TGCGCCAGCAGTCAGCAACAGATCCCTGGGGAGCAGTACTTC
>TRBJ2-1|TRBD1|TRBV2|.
CASSLGQEIEQFF
TGTGCCAGCAGTTTGGGACAGGAGATCGAGCAGTTCTTC
>TRBJ1-2|.|TRBV5-8|.
CASSLAPPGTYGYTF
TGTGCCAGCAGCTTGGCCCCGCCGGGAACCTATGGCTACACCTTC
>TRBJ2-7|.|TRBV28|once
CASRGGGEQYF
TGTGCCAGCAGAGGGGGGGGCGAGCAGTACTTC
>TRBJ1-5|.|TRBV4-2|.
CASSQDQSNQPQHF
TGTGCCAGCAGCCAAGATCAGAGCAATCAGCCCCAGCATTTT
>TRBJ2-3|TRBD2|TRBV19|once
CASSRTPPWLAVTTDTQYF
TGTGCCAGTAGTAGAACTCCCCCTTGGCTAGCGGTCACCACAGATACGCAGTATTTT
>TRBJ1-2|TRBD1|TRBV30|.
CAWSVKGGGGYTF
TGTGCCTGGAGTGTAAAAGGGGGCGGTGGCTACACCTTC
>TRBJ1-2|.|TRBV5-1|.
CASTQGDPNYGYTF
TGCGCCAGCACTCAGGGCGATCCTAACTATGGCTACACCTTC
>TRBJ1-1|.|TRBV12-3/TRBV12-4|.
CASREAGDTEAFF
TGTGCCAGCAGAGAGGCAGGGGACACTGAAGCTTTCTTT
>TRBJ1-2|.|TRBV7-2|.
CASSLGRVGYGYTF
TGTGCCAGCAGCTTAGGTCGGGTAGGCTATGGCTACACCTTC
>TRBJ1-2|.|TRBV19|few
CASSPLGQESKLDYGYTF
TGTGCCAGTAGCCCCCTGGGCCAGGAAAGTAAGCTGGACTATGGCTACACCTTC
>TRBJ2-3|TRBD1|TRBV3-1/TRBV3-2|.
CASSPNRQGADTQYF
TGTGCCAGCAGCCCTAACCGACAGGGGGCAGATACGCAGTATTTT
>TRBJ1-5|TRBD1|TRBV28|.
CASSSHRGTGGGQPQHF
TGTGCCAGCAGCTCCCATCGAGGGACAGGGGGGGGTCAGCCCCAGCATTTT
>TRBJ1-2|.|TRBV5-1|.
CASSLETGSDGYTF
TGCGCCAGCAGCCTGGAGACAGGCTCTGATGGCTACACCTTC
>TRBJ1-2|.|TRBV12-3/TRBV12-4|.
CASSLVGEDGYTF
TGTGCCAGCAGTTTAGTAGGGGAAGATGGCTACACCTTC
>TRBJ1-2|.|TRBV3-1/TRBV3-2|.
CASSHFGRETRGYTF
TGTGCCAGCAGCCATTTCGGCAGGGAAACGCGGGGCTACACCTTC
>TRBJ1-2|.|TRBV1|.
CTSSREGTGQGLLDPGYTF
TGCACCAGCAGCCGGGAGGGGACGGGACAGGGGCTTTTGGATCCTGGCTACACCTTC
>TRBJ1-2|.|TRBV5-4|.
CASSLAAGGAAIYGYTF
TGTGCCAGCAGCTTGGCCGCGGGGGGAGCCGCCATCTATGGCTACACCTTC
>TRBJ1-2|.|TRBV12-3/TRBV12-4|.
CASSDRNYGYTF
TGTGCCAGCTCAGACAGAAACTATGGCTACACCTTC
>TRBJ2-1|.|TRBV11-3|.
CASSLRERFNEQFF
TGTGCCAGCAGCTTAAGGGAGAGATTCAATGAGCAGTTCTTC
>TRBJ1-1|TRBD1|TRBV23-1|.
CASSQSPGQGANTEAFF
TGCGCCAGCAGTCAATCCCCGGGACAGGGGGCGAATACTGAAGCTTTCTTT
>TRBJ1-2|TRBD1|TRBV5-6|few
CASSSTGGSSYGYTF
TGTGCCAGCAGCTCGACAGGGGGCAGTAGCTATGGCTACACCTTC
>TRBJ2-7|.|TRBV12-3/TRBV12-4|.
CASRSQGYEQYF
TGTGCCAGCAGGTCTCAGGGCTACGAGCAGTACTTC
>TRBJ1-1|.|TRBV13|.
CASSSGEAEAFF
TGTGCCAGCAGCTCGGGGGAGGCTGAAGCTTTCTTT
>TRBJ1-1|TRBD1|TRBV7-9|.
CASSPWAGQQNTEAFF
TGTGCCAGCAGCCCCTGGGCGGGACAGCAGAACACTGAAGCTTTCTTT
>TRBJ1-2|.|TRBV5-1|.
CASSLDGSYTPNYGYTF
TGCGCCAGCAGCTTGGACGGGTCATACACTCCTAACTATGGCTACACCTTC
>TRBJ1-1|.|TRBV2|once
CASRSGSTEAFF
TGTGCCAGCCGGTCGGGTTCCACTGAAGCTTTCTTT
>TRBJ2-1|TRBD2|TRBV19|.
CASHTSGGERQFF
TGTGCCAGTCACACTAGCGGGGGGGAAAGGCAGTTCTTC
>TRBJ2-7|TRBD1|TRBV7-2|.
CASSLGQGFNEQYF
TGTGCCAGCAGCCTGGGACAGGGCTTTAACGAGCAGTACTTC